The entry that follows covers one T cell receptor beta chain sequence. This specimen comes from a study of early T cells in non-severe SARS-CoV-2 infection. Study in general: Bulk RNA taken from unsorted whole blood was sequenced, leaving chains unpaired.

The TCR library protocol attached unique molecular identifiers to the individual cDNA molecules. A single record per CDR3 protein comes from TCRdb applying MiXCR to the 5' RACE reads. The sample records around 60,000 distinct CDR3 sequences, approximately 11% being singletons. The CDR3 length is 13 residues. Losses at the gene ends were 8 bases for V and 3 bases for J; bases not matched to a gene: 4. The germline CDR1 and CDR2 sequences are SNHLY and FYNNEI. The starting material was whole blood, obtained at baseline. This clonotype was sampled from an adult who was a healthcare worker with PCR-confirmed SARS-CoV-2 infection or an uninfected control (not recorded which). The chain joins TRBV2 to TRBJ2-5; TRBD1 agrees at 9 bases. The CDR3 bases are TGTGCCAGCGGGGGACAGGGAGAAGAGACCCAGTACTTC. Its translation: CASGGQGEETQYF.